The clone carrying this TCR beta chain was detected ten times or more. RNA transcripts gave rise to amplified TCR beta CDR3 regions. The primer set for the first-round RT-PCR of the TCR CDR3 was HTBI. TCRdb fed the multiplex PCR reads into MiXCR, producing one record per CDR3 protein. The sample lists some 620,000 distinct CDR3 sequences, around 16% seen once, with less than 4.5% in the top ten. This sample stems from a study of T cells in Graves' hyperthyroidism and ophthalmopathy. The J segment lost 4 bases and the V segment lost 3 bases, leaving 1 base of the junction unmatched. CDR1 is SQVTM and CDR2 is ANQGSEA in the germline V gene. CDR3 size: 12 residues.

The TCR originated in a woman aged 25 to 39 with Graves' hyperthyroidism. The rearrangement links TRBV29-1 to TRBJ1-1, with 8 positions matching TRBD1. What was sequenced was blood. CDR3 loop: CSVDGQGTEAFF. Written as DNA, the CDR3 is TGCAGCGTTGACGGACAGGGCACTGAAGCTTTCTTT.